Each of the 5 T cell receptor beta chains below was sequenced from the same sample in a study of T cell responses to AZD1222 COVID-19 vaccine. The protocol was immunoSEQ multiplex PCR, while the TCRdb copy is restricted to in-frame clones and leaves out a portion. The data show 130,000 or so clones, with 93% seen just once and under 3.5% held by the top ten. The starting material was peripheral blood, obtained on day 0 of AZD1222 vaccination. The origin of the receptors is an adult in good health.

This clone was seen a single time. The rearrangement uses TRBV4-2 and TRBJ2-3; the match to TRBD2 covers 11 bases. The CDR3 is made up of 19 amino acids. V shed 0 bases and J 0 bases; nucleotides not matched to a gene: 8. CDR1 is LGHNA, CDR2 YNFKEQ, per germline. In nucleotides, the CDR3 is TGTGCCAGCAGCCAAGAACTAGCGGGAGCGACAATTAGCACAGATACGCAGTATTTT. Its protein is CASSQELAGATISTDTQYF.

The chain couples TRBV4-1 to TRBJ1-2; 7 nucleotides agree with TRBD1. CDR1 is MGHRA and CDR2 is YSYEKL in the germline V gene. J lost 0 bases, V lost 3 bases, and 10 bases had no gene match. This CDR3 comprises 17 residues. The CDR3 region has the DNA TGCGCCAGCAGCCACCTACGAACAGGACAGGCTAACTATGGCTACACCTTC. Encoded protein: CASSHLRTGQANYGYTF.

The J gene is TRBJ2-1, the V gene TRBV4-1; 9 nucleotides match TRBD2. V trimming: 0 bases; J trimming: 5 bases; junction bases outside the gene matches: 2. The CDR3 spans 15 residues. The germline V gene encodes CDR1 MGHRA and CDR2 YSYEKL. The DNA of the CDR3 is TGCGCCAGCAGCCAAGACAGCGGGAGGCACAATGAGCAGTTCTTC. It is translated as CASSQDSGRHNEQFF.

The V and J genes are TRBV27 and TRBJ2-2; D is unclear. This CDR3 spans 17 amino acids. Germline lookup yields CDR1 MNHEY and CDR2 SMNVEV (reference sequence). The V gene lost 6 bases and the J gene lost 3 bases, with 20 bases spanning the gap. CDR3: CASSEQGLDWYTGELFF. In nucleotides, the CDR3 is TGTGCCAGCAGCGAGCAAGGCCTCGACTGGTACACCGGGGAGCTGTTTTTT.

The chain has TRBV11-2 and TRBJ1-3; no definite D call. This CDR3 is 15 amino acids long. Trimming cost V 3 bases and J 4 bases, with 13 bases left between them. From germline, CDR1 is SGHAT and CDR2 FQNNGV. CDR3 sequence (DNA): TGTGCCAGCAGCTTCACCTGGACGGGAGGAAACACCATATATTTT. This sequence encodes CASSFTWTGGNTIYF.